The 29 T cell receptor beta chains presented below share a single source sample, sequenced in a study of regulatory T cells in long-lasting Graves disease. Arm-PCR of CDR3 regions with iRepertoire HTBI primers generated TCR beta libraries. TCRdb passed the multiplex PCR reads through MiXCR, listing each CDR3 protein once. Among roughly 320,000 distinct CDR3 sequences listed, 15% to 20% were seen once. Regarding time point: newly diagnosed GD, antithyroid drugs for less than 3 months. RNA isolated from PBMCs was used to make the TCR library. The same data also contributed to another study, on T cells in Graves' hyperthyroidism and ophthalmopathy.

This specimen consisted of peripheral blood mononuclear cells (PBMCs), obtained at new diagnosis, from a patient treated with antithyroid drugs. The receptors were gathered from a man aged 40-49 years with Graves disease.

As to this clonotype: A junction boundary mismatches the germline segment, possibly from a read error. J is TRBJ2-2 and V is TRBV20-1, with 10 bases identical to TRBD2. The CDR3 is 18 amino acids. CDR1 is DFQATT and CDR2 is SNEGSKA in the germline V gene (reference sequence). CDR3 protein: CSARVLLAGVPNTGELLF. As DNA, the CDR3 is TGCAGTGCTAGAGTTCTTCTAGCGGGGGTTCCGAACACCGGGGAGCTGCTTTTT.

Only a few counts were recorded for this clonotype. The CDR3 region is CASSLDRALGEQFF. The DNA for the CDR3 is TGTGCCAGCAGCTTAGACAGGGCCTTGGGTGAGCAGTTCTTC. The chain employs TRBV7-3 and TRBJ2-1; 7 bases fit TRBD1. This CDR3 spans 14 amino acids. Germline trimming cut 2 bases from V and 9 bases from J; bases unmatched to any gene: 7. Germline V gene lookup returns CDR1 SGHTA and CDR2 FQGTGA.

Written as DNA, the CDR3 is TGTGCCAGCAGCTCTCGACAGGCGAATGAAAAACTGTTTTTT. Protein: CASSSRQANEKLFF. The chain couples TRBV14 to TRBJ1-4; the D gene is possibly TRBD1 (6 bases). Germline CDR1 reads SGHDN; CDR2 reads FVKESK. The length of the CDR3 is 14 residues. The V end lost 5 bases, the J end lost 5 bases, and 12 bases lay between the germline ends. Variable domain in full (rest from reference TRBV14 and TRBJ1-4): EAGVTQFPSHSVIEKGQTVTLRCDPISGHDNLYWYRRVMGKEIKFLLHFVKESKQDESGMPNNRFLAERTGGTYSTLKVQPAELEDSGVYFCASSSRQANEKLFFGSGTQLSVL.

This rearrangement joins TRBV19 to TRBJ2-7; the D gene is possibly TRBD1 (7 bases). The germline V and J ends were trimmed by 2 bases and 5 bases, with 13 bases remaining between them. The CDR3 runs to 14 residues. The germline CDR1 and CDR2 sequences are LNHDA and SQIVND (reference sequence). In nucleotides, the CDR3 is TGTGCCAGTAGTATACCGGAGGGGGCTCACGAGCAGTACTTC. Amino acid sequence: CASSIPEGAHEQYF.

The chain combines TRBV6-1 with TRBJ1-5; D gene ambiguous. The V end was cut by 6 bases, the J end by 0 bases, with 12 bases between. Per germline, CDR1 MNHNS and CDR2 SASEGT. The CDR3 has 15 amino acids. The CDR3 nucleotides read TGTGCCAGCAGCTCAGGAAGTCTTAGCAATCAGCCCCAGCATTTT. It codes for CASSSGSLSNQPQHF.

In this sample, this clonotype turned up a few times. A much more abundant neighbour one base away suggests this may be a read error. The chain links TRBV2 to TRBJ2-5, with a tentative D call TRBD1 (7 bases). CDR1 is SNHLY, CDR2 FYNNEI, per germline. This CDR3 has 16 residues. CDR3 sequence reads: CASSEGGQLTGEAQYF. The CDR3 DNA is TGTGCCAGCAGTGAGGGGGGACAGCTCACGGGAGAGGCCCAGTACTTC.

This clonotype was counted ten times or more. The V call is TRBV7-2, the J call TRBJ2-1; 8 bases align to TRBD2. V was pared by 5 bases and J by 12 bases, with 18 bases of the junction left unmatched. Germline V gene sequence: CDR1 SGHTA, CDR2 FQGNSA. CDR3 length: 16 amino acids. The CDR3 DNA sequence: TGTGCCAGCAGCCTAGGGGGTAGCGGGGCCCCTCTCGGGCAGTTCTTC. Its translation is CASSLGGSGAPLGQFF.

This clonotype was recorded many times. The chain has TRBV5-1 and TRBJ2-7; the D is unclear. Germline V CDR1 and CDR2: SGHRS, YFSETQ. The CDR3 sequence is 13 residues long. V gave up 1 base and J gave up 3 bases, with 8 bases separating them. The CDR3 loop is CASSLQTNYEQYF. In DNA form, the CDR3 reads TGCGCCAGCAGCTTGCAGACAAACTACGAGCAGTACTTC.

In DNA form, the CDR3 reads TGCAGTGCTTTAACAGGGATGGCCACTGAAGCTTTCTTT. This codes for CSALTGMATEAFF. The chain uses TRBV20-1 and TRBJ1-1; D perhaps matches TRBD1 (6 bases). Deletions cut 5 bases from V and 4 bases from J, with 14 bases between. Germline assignment: CDR1 DFQATT and CDR2 SNEGSKA (reference sequence). This CDR3 spans 13 amino acids.

This clonotype occurred many times. One end of the junction varies from germline; a read error may be responsible. This chain uses TRBV7-7 with TRBJ2-5; 8 nucleotides match TRBD1. The CDR3 is made up of 12 amino acids. Germline V lookup: CDR1 SSHAT, CDR2 FNYEAQ (reference sequence). This CDR3 is CASSPGQALYYF. CDR3 nucleotides: TGTGCTAGCAGCCCGGGACAGGCCCTTTACTACTTC.

In its sample, this clonotype was seen many times. The CDR3 loop reads CASRHPRQGATYEQYF. CDR3 DNA sequence: TGTGCCAGCAGACACCCCCGCCAGGGCGCTACCTACGAGCAGTACTTC. The rearrangement joins TRBV2 to TRBJ2-7; possibly TRBD1 for D (5 bases). The V end lost 6 bases, the J end lost 2 bases, and 20 bases lay between the germline ends. Germline V gene data show CDR1 as SNHLY and CDR2 as FYNNEI. The CDR3 runs 16 residues.

This clonotype was observed a few times. V gene TRBV18 combines with J gene TRBJ2-2; D possibly corresponds to TRBD2 (5 bases). Germline V gives CDR1 KGHSH, CDR2 LQKENI. The length of the CDR3 is 14 residues. V lost 0 bases, J lost 6 bases, and 8 bases lay in between. The CDR3 loop is CASSPPGVAGELFF. The CDR3 DNA is TGTGCCAGCTCACCACCCGGGGTCGCCGGGGAGCTGTTTTTT.

This clonotype has ten or more counts. This rearrangement joins TRBV7-3 to TRBJ2-5, with D possibly being TRBD1 (5 bases). The V and J ends lost 5 bases and 4 bases respectively, with 11 bases between them. CDR1 and CDR2 from the germline V gene are SGHTA and FQGTGA. The CDR3 extends over 13 amino acids. CDR3 bases: TGTGCCAGCAGCGTCAGGGATCGAGAGACCCAGTACTTC. Translating it yields CASSVRDRETQYF. The whole variable domain, remainder taken from reference TRBV7-3 and TRBJ2-5, is GAGVSQTPSNKVTEKGKYVELRCDPISGHTALYWYRQSLGQGPEFLIYFQGTGAADDSGLPNDRFFAVRPEGSVSTLKIQRTERGDSAVYLCASSVRDRETQYFGPGTRLLVL.

In this sample, this clonotype turned up a few times. V is TRBV9 and J is TRBJ2-3, with D perhaps matching TRBD2 (6 bases). Germline V gene data show CDR1 as SGDLS and CDR2 as YYNGEE. V was pared by 0 bases and J by 5 bases, with 16 bases between. The CDR3 runs to 16 residues. CDR3 in DNA: TGTGCCAGCAGCGTAGGAAGTAGCGCGGAGGGAGATACGCAGTATTTT. This translates into CASSVGSSAEGDTQYF.

The chain carries TRBV19 and TRBJ2-3, with TRBD1 matching over 11 bases. The V segment lost 10 bases and the J segment 3 bases; nucleotides outside the gene matches: 3. Germline V gene lookup returns CDR1 LNHDA and CDR2 SQIVND (reference sequence). The CDR3 length is 13 residues. CDR3 in amino acids: CAIGDRGTDTQYF. The DNA of the CDR3 is TGTGCCATAGGGGACAGGGGGACAGATACGCAGTATTTT.

This clonotype occurred many times. The V and J genes are TRBV7-3 and TRBJ1-5; tentatively, D is TRBD1 (5 bases). With 10 bases removed from V and 5 bases from J, the gap between germline ends came to 15 bases. The CDR3 loop spans 13 amino acids. Germline V gene data show CDR1 as SGHTA and CDR2 as FQGTGA. This CDR3 reads CAIGSGHDQPQHF. The DNA for the CDR3 is TGTGCCATCGGGTCGGGGCACGATCAGCCCCAGCATTTT. The variable domain in full, with the rest retrieved from reference TRBV7-3 and TRBJ1-5, is GAGVSQTPSNKVTEKGKYVELRCDPISGHTALYWYRQSLGQGPEFLIYFQGTGAADDSGLPNDRFFAVRPEGSVSTLKIQRTERGDSAVYLCAIGSGHDQPQHFGDGTRLSIL.

Details on this clonotype: A single base separates this from a much larger clone, so it may be a read error. The chain couples TRBV2 to TRBJ1-1; TRBD1 matches at 7 bases. The CDR3 length is 13 residues. Germline V CDR1 and CDR2: SNHLY, FYNNEI. CDR3 loop: CASTDTGVTGAFF. The DNA of the CDR3 is TGTGCCAGCACTGACACAGGGGTCACTGGAGCTTTCTTT.

This sequence joins TRBV7-2 and TRBJ2-7, with a tentative D call TRBD1 (6 bases). Germline-derived CDR1 and CDR2 are SGHTA and FQGNSA. V was cut by 5 bases and J by 5 bases, with 16 bases left in between. The CDR3 consists of 14 residues. CDR3 sequence reads: CASSPGQGIDEQYF. CDR3 coding DNA: TGTGCCAGCAGCCCGGGGCAGGGGATCGACGAGCAGTACTTC.

About this clonotype itself: The junction does not match germline at one end; this may be a read error. This chain joins TRBV7-3 and TRBJ2-1; 15 bases are a match to TRBD2. This CDR3 comprises 16 residues. CDR1 SGHTA and CDR2 FQGTGA come from the germline V gene. CDR3 region: CASGFGTSGGRNEQFF. For the CDR3, the DNA is TGTGCCAGCGGCTTCGGGACTAGCGGGGGGAGGAATGAGCAGTTCTTC.

This clonotype was seen ten or more times. CDR3 in DNA: TGTGCCAGCAGCTATACTAGGGTGGTCGAAGAGACCCAGTACTTC. Translation: CASSYTRVVEETQYF. This chain uses TRBV5-4 with TRBJ2-5, with D possibly being TRBD2 (5 bases). Germline values: CDR1 SGHNT, CDR2 YYREEE (reference sequence). This CDR3 has 15 amino acids. Trimming cost V 3 bases and J 3 bases, with 15 bases left between them.

The J gene is TRBJ2-7, the V gene TRBV7-9, with D uncertain. Between the trimmed V and J ends, which lost 3 bases and 2 bases, there was a span of 11 bases. Germline V gene sequence: CDR1 SEHNR, CDR2 FQNEAQ (reference sequence). The CDR3 sequence is 14 residues long. Here the CDR3 reads CASSFLHPPYEQYF. Written as DNA, the CDR3 is TGTGCCAGCAGCTTTTTACACCCACCCTACGAGCAGTACTTC.

This clonotype has more than one count but fewer than ten. The chain is built from TRBV29-1 and TRBJ2-2; D perhaps matches TRBD1 (6 bases). The V end lost 0 bases, the J end lost 6 bases, and 14 bases lay between the germline ends. The germline CDR1 and CDR2 sequences are SQVTM and ANQGSEA. This CDR3 comprises 15 residues. The CDR3 region is CSVEDRAAGAGELFF. For the CDR3, the DNA is TGCAGCGTTGAAGATCGGGCCGCAGGGGCCGGGGAGCTGTTTTTT.

The chain is built from TRBV14 and TRBJ2-2; TRBD1 matches 7 bases. Germline-derived CDR1 and CDR2 are SGHDN and FVKESK. This CDR3 region has 14 residues. The V segment lost 6 bases and the J segment 7 bases; nucleotides outside the gene matches: 8. CDR3: CASSRDRDSGELFF. The CDR3 nucleotides read TGTGCCAGCAGTCGTGACAGGGACAGCGGGGAGCTGTTTTTT.

A few counts support this clonotype. This chain uses TRBV30 with TRBJ1-4; tentatively, D is TRBD1 (5 bases). The germline CDR1 and CDR2 sequences are GTSNPN and SVGIG (reference sequence). This CDR3 region has 13 residues. V lost 3 bases, J lost 8 bases, and 13 bases lay in between. The CDR3 here is CAWRAQGNEKLFF. DNA of the CDR3: TGTGCCTGGAGGGCGCAGGGAAACGAAAAACTGTTTTTT.

The gene calls are TRBV28 and TRBJ1-2; D gene uncertain. This CDR3 has 12 amino acids. Germline CDR1 and CDR2: MDHEN and SYDVKM. Trimming left V 8 bases short and J 4 bases short, with 11 bases between. The CDR3 region is CASVTSRYGYTF. The DNA of the CDR3 is TGTGCCAGCGTGACCAGCCGCTATGGCTACACCTTC.

This clonotype showed up many times. V gene TRBV20-1 combines with J gene TRBJ1-5; D remains unclear. Trimming stripped 1 base from V and 5 bases from J, with 9 bases between. The germline CDR1 and CDR2 sequences are DFQATT and SNEGSKA (reference sequence). The CDR3 spans 13 residues. CDR3 sequence reads: CSARGDLDQPQHF. The CDR3 DNA is TGCAGTGCTAGAGGTGATCTGGATCAGCCCCAGCATTTT.

This clonotype was recorded at least ten times. The chain combines TRBV6-1 with TRBJ2-7, with D perhaps TRBD1 or TRBD2 (5 bases each). V was clipped by 6 bases and J by 2 bases, with 14 bases between them. Germline V gene data show CDR1 as MNHNS and CDR2 as SASEGT. The CDR3 sequence is 14 residues long. CDR3 residues: CASRIQGAPYEQYF. The CDR3 DNA follows: TGTGCCAGCAGGATTCAGGGAGCCCCCTACGAGCAGTACTTC.

This clonotype occurred many times. The J gene is TRBJ2-1, the V gene TRBV29-1, with 10 bases aligning to TRBD1. The V gene's germline CDR1 is SQVTM and CDR2 ANQGSEA. After removal of 4 bases from V and 3 bases from J, the junction contained 0 bases not matched to a gene. The CDR3 runs 13 residues. The CDR3 bases are TGCAGCGTTGGGACAGGGGGCTACAATGAGCAGTTCTTC. Its translation: CSVGTGGYNEQFF.

This clonotype was recorded many times. The chain links TRBV29-1 to TRBJ1-5; 8 bases are shared with TRBD1. This CDR3 spans 14 amino acids. V dropped 6 bases and J dropped 5; count of bases not matched to a gene: 9. Germline V gene data show CDR1 as SQVTM and CDR2 as ANQGSEA. CDR3 sequence reads: CSVSGGFGDQPQHF. In DNA form, the CDR3 reads TGCAGCGTGTCAGGGGGCTTTGGAGATCAGCCCCAGCATTTT.